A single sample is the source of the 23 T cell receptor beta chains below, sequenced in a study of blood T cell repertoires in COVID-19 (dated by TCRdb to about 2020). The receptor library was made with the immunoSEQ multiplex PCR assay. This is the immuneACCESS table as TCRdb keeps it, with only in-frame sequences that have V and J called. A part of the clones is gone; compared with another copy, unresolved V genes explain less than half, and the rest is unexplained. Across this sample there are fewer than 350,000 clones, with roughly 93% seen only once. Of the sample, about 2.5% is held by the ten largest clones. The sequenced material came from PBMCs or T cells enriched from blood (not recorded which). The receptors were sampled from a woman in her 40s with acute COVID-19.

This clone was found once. The chain's CDR3 is CASSSWAEHEQFF. The CDR3, as DNA: TGTGCCAGCAGTTCCTGGGCTGAGCATGAGCAGTTCTTC. This chain joins TRBV6-5 and TRBJ2-1; no clear D gene. This CDR3 contains 13 residues. Deletions cut 4 bases from V and 8 bases from J, with 12 bases between. Germline values: CDR1 MNHEY, CDR2 SVGAGI.

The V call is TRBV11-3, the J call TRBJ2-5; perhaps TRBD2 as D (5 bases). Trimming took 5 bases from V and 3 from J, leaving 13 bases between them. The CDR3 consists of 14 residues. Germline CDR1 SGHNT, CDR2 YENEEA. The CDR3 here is CASSPRGREETQYF. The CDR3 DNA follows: TGTGCCAGCAGCCCCCGGGGTAGAGAAGAGACCCAGTACTTC.

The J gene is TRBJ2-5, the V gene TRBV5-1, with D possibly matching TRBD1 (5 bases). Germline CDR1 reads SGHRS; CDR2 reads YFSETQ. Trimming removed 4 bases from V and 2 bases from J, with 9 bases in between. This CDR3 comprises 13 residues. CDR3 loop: CASSPDSQETQYF. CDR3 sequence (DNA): TGCGCCAGCAGCCCCGACAGTCAAGAGACCCAGTACTTC.

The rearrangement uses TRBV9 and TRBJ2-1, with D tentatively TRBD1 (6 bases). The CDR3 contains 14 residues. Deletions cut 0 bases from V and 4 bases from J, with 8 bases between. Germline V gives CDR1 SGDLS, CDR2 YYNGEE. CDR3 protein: CASSVGGLYNEQFF. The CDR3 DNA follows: TGTGCCAGCAGCGTAGGGGGGCTTTACAATGAGCAGTTCTTC.

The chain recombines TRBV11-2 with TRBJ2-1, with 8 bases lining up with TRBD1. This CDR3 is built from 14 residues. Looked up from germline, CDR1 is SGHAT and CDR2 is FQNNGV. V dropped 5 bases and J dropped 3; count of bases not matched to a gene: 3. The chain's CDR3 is CASSLTGVYNEQFF. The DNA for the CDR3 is TGTGCCAGCAGCCTGACAGGGGTCTACAATGAGCAGTTCTTC.

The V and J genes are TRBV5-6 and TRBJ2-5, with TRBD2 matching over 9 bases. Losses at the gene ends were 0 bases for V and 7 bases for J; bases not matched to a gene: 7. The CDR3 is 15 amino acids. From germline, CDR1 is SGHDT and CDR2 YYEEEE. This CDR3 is CASSLVAGGPRTQYF. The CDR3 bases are TGTGCCAGCAGCTTGGTGGCGGGGGGGCCTAGGACCCAGTACTTC.

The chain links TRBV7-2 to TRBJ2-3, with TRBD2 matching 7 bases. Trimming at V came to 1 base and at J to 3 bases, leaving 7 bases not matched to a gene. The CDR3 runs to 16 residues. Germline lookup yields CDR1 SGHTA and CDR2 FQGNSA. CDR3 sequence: CASSLESTRGTDTQYF. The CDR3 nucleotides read TGTGCCAGCAGCTTAGAGAGTACGCGGGGGACAGATACGCAGTATTTT.

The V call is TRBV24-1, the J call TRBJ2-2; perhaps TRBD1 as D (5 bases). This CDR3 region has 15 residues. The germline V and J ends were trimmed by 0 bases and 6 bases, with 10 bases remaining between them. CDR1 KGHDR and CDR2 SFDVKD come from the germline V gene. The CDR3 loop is CATSDLRQGSGELFF. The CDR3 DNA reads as TGTGCCACCAGTGATTTGAGGCAGGGCTCCGGGGAGCTGTTTTTT.

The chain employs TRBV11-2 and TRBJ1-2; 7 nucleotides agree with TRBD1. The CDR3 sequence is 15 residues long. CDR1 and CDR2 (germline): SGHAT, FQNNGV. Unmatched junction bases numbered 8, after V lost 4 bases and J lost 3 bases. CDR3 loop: CASSWGTDSHYGYTF. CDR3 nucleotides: TGTGCCAGCAGCTGGGGGACAGATAGTCACTATGGCTACACCTTC.

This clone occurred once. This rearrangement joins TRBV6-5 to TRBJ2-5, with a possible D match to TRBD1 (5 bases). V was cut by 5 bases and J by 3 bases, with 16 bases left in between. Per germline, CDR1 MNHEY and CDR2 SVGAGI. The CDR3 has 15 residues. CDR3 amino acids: CASSRGHKREETQYF. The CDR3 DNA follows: TGTGCCAGCAGTCGAGGACATAAACGAGAAGAGACCCAGTACTTC.

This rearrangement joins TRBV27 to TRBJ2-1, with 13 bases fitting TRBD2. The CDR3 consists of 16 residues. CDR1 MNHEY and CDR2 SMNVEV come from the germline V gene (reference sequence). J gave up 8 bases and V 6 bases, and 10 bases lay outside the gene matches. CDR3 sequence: CASSQAGTSGIYEQFF. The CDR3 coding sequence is TGTGCCAGCAGCCAAGCCGGGACTAGCGGGATCTATGAGCAGTTCTTC.

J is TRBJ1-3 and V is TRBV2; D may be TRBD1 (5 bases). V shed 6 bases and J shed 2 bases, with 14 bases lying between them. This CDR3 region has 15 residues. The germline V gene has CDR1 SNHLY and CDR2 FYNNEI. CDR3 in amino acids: CASSDMIGAGNTIYF. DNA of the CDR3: TGTGCCAGCAGCGACATGATAGGGGCTGGAAACACCATATATTTT.

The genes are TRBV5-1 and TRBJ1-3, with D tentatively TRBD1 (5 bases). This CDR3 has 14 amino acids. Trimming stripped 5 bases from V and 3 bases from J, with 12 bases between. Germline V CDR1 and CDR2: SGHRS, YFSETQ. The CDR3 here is CASSPRGSGNTIYF. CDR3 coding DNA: TGCGCCAGCAGTCCGCGGGGCAGTGGAAACACCATATATTTT.

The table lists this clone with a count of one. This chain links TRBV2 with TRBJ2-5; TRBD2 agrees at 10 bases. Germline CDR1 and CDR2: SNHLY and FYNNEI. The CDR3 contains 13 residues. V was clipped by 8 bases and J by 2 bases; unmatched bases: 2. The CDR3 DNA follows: TGTGCCAGCGCTAGCGGGGGTCAAGAGACCCAGTACTTC. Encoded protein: CASASGGQETQYF. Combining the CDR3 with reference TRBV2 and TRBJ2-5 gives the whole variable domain EPEVTQTPSHQVTQMGQEVILRCVPISNHLYFYWYRQILGQKVEFLVSFYNNEISEKSEIFDDQFSVERPDGSNFTLKIRSTKLEDSAMYFCASASGGQETQYFGPGTRLLVL.

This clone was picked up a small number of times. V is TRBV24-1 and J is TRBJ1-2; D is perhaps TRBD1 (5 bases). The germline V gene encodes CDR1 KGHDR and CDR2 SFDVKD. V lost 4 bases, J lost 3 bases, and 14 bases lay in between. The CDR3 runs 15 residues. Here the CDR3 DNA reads TGTGCCACCAGTGACCCCGGGACGGGAGACTATGGCTACACCTTC. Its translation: CATSDPGTGDYGYTF.

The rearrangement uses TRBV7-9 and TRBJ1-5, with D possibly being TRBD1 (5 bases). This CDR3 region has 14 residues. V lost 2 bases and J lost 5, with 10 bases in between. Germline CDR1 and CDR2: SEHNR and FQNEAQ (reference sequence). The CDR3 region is CASSLSGGHQPQHF. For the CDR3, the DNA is TGTGCCAGCAGCTTATCGGGGGGACATCAGCCCCAGCATTTT.

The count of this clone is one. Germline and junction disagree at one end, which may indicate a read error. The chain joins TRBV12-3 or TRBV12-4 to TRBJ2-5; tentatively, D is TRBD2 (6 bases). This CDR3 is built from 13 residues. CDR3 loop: CASSLAGGETQHF. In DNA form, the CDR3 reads TGTGCCAGCAGTTTAGCGGGAGGAGAGACCCAGCACTTC.

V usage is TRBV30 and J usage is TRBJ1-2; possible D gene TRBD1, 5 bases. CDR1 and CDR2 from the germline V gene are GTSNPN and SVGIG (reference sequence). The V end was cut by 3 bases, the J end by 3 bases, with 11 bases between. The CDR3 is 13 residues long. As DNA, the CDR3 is TGTGCCTGGAGCCCTGGGGGGTACTATGGCTACACCTTC. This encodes CAWSPGGYYGYTF.

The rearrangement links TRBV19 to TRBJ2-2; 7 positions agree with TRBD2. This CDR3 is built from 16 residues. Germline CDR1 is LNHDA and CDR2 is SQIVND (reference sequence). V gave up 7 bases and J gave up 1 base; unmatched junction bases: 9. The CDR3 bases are TGTGCCAGTATGAGTCCGGGGGGAAGGAACACCGGGGAGCTGTTTTTT. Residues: CASMSPGGRNTGELFF.

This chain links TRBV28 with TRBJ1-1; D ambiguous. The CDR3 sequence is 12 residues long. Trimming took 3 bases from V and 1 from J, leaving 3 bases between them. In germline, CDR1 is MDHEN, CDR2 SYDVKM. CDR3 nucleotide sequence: TGTGCCAGCAGTTTTCAGAACACTGAAGCTTTCTTT. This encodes CASSFQNTEAFF.

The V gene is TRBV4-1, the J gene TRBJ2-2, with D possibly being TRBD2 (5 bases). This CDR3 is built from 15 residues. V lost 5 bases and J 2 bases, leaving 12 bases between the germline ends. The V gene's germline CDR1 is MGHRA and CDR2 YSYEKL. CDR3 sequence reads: CASSAPTGNTGELFF. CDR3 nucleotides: TGCGCCAGCAGCGCCCCGACGGGAAACACCGGGGAGCTGTTTTTT.

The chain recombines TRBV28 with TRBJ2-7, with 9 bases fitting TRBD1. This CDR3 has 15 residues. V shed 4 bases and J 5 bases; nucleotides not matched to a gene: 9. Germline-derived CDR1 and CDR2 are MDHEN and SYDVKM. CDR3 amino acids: CASSSTGTGNDEQYF. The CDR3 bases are TGTGCCAGCAGTTCAACCGGGACAGGGAACGACGAGCAGTACTTC.

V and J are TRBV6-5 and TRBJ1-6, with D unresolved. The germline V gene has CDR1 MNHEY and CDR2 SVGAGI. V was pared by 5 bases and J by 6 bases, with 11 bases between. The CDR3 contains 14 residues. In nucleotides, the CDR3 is TGTGCCAGCAGTCTCGGGTCCCCTAATTCACCCCTCCACTTT. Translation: CASSLGSPNSPLHF.